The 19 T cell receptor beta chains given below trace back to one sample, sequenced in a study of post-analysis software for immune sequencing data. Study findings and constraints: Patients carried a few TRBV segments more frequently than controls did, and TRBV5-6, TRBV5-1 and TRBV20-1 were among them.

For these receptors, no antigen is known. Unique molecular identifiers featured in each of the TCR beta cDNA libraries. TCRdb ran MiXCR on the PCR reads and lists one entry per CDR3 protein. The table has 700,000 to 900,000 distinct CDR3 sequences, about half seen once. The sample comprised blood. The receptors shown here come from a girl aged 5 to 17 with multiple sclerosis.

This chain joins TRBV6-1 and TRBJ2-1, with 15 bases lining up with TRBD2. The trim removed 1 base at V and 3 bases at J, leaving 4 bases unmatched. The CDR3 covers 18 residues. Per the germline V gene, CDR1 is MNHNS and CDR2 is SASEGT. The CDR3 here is CASSEGTSGRASYNEQFF. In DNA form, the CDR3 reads TGTGCCAGCAGTGAAGGGACTAGCGGGAGGGCCAGCTACAATGAGCAGTTCTTC.

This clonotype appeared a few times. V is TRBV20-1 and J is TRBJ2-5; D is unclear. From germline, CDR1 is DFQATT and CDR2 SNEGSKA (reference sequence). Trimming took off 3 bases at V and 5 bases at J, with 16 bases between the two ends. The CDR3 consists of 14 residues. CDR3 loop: CSARRTILKETQYF. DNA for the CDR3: TGCAGTGCTAGGCGGACCATCCTGAAGGAGACCCAGTACTTC.

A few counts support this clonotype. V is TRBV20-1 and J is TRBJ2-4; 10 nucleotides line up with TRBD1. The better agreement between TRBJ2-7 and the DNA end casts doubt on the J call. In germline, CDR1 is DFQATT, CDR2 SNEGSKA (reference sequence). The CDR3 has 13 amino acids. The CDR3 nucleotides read TGCAGTGCCTCTGGGACAGGGGCGTACGAGCAGTACTTC. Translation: CSASGTGAYEQYF.

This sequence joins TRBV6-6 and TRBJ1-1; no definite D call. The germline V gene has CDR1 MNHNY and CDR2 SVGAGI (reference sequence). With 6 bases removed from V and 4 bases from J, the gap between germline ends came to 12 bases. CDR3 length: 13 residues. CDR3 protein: CASSTGSPTEAFF. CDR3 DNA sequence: TGTGCCAGCAGCACCGGGAGTCCCACTGAAGCTTTCTTT.

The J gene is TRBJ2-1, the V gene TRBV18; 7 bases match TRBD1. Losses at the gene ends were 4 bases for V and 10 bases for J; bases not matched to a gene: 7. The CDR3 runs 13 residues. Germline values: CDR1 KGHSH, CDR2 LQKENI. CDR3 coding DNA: TGTGCCAGCTCACGTTACAGGGGTCGGGAGCAGTTCTTC. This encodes CASSRYRGREQFF.

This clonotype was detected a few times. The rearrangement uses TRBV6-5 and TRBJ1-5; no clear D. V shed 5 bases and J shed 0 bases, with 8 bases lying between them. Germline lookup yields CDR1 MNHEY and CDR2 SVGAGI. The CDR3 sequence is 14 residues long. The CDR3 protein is CASSRLYSNQPQHF. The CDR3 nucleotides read TGTGCCAGCAGTAGACTCTATAGCAATCAGCCCCAGCATTTT.

CDR3 DNA: TGTGCCAGCAACCGGCGAGGGTTGAGATACGAGCAGTACTTC. This codes for CASNRRGLRYEQYF. The genes are TRBV28 and TRBJ2-7; D is perhaps TRBD2 (5 bases). V lost 7 bases, J lost 4 bases, and 17 bases lay in between. This CDR3 is built from 14 residues. Germline V gene data show CDR1 as MDHEN and CDR2 as SYDVKM.

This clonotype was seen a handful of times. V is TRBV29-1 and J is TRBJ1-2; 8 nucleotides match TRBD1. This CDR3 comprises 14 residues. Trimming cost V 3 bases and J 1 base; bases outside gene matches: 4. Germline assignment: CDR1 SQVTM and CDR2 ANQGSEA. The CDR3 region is CSVETGAGNYGYTF. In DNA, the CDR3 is TGCAGCGTTGAGACAGGGGCGGGTAACTATGGCTACACCTTC. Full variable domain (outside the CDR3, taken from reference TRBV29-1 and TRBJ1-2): SAVISQKPSRDICQRGTSLTIQCQVDSQVTMMFWYRQQPGQSLTLIATANQGSEATYESGFVIDKFPISRPNLTFSTLTVSNMSPEDSSIYLCSVETGAGNYGYTFGSGTRLTVV.

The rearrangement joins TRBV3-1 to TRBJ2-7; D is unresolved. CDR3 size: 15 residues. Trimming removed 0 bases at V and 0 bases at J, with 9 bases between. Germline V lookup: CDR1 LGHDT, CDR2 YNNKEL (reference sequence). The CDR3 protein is CASSQDLASSYEQYF. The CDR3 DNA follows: TGTGCCAGCAGCCAAGATCTCGCGAGCTCCTACGAGCAGTACTTC.

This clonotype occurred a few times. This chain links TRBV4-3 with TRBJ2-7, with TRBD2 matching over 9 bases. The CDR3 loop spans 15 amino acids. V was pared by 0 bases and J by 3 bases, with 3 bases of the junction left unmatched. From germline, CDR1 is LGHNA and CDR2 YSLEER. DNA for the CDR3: TGCGCCAGCAGCCAAGAGGTAGCGGGAGTCTACGAGCAGTACTTC. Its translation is CASSQEVAGVYEQYF.

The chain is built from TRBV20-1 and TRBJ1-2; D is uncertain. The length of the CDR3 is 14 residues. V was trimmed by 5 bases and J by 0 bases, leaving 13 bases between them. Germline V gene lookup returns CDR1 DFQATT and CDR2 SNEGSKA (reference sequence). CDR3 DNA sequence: TGCAGTGCTCCCCTCGGCAAGGCTAACTATGGCTACACCTTC. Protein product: CSAPLGKANYGYTF.

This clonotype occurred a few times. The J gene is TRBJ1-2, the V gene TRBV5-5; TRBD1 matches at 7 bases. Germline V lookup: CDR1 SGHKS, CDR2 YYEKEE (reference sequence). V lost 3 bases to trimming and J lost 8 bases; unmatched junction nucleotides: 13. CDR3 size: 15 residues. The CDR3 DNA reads TGTGCCAGCAGCTACGGGACAGCTCGTGAGGGCGGCTACACCTTC. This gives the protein CASSYGTAREGGYTF.

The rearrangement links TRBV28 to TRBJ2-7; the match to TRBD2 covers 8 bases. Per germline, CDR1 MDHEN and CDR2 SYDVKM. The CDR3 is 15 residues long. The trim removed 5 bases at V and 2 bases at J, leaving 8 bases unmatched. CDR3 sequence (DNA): TGTGCCAGCAGTCTGGTTAGCGGGGCGACCTACGAGCAGTACTTC. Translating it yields CASSLVSGATYEQYF.

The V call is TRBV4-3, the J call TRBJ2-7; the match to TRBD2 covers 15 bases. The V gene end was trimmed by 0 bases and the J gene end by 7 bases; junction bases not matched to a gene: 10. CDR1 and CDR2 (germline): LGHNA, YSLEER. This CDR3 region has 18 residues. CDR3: CASSQEAFGTSGGSEQYF. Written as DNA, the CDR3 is TGCGCCAGCAGCCAAGAAGCATTCGGGACTAGCGGGGGGAGTGAGCAGTACTTC.

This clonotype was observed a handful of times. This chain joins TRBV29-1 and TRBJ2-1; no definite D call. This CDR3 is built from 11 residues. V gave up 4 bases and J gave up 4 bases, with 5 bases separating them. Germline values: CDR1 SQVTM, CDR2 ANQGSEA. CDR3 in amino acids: CSVGQYNEQFF. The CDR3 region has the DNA TGCAGCGTTGGGCAGTACAATGAGCAGTTCTTC.

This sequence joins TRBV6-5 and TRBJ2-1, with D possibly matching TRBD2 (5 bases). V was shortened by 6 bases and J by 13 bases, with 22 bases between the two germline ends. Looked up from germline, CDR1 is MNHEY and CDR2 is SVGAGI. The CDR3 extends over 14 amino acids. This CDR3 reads CASSLGSQKETQFF. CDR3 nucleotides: TGTGCCAGCAGCTTGGGGAGTCAGAAAGAGACCCAGTTCTTC.

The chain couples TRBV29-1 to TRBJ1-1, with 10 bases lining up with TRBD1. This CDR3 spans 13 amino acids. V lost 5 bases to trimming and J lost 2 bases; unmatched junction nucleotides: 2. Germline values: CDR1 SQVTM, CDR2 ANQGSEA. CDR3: CSVRTGGNTEAFF. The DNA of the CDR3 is TGCAGCGTTAGGACAGGGGGTAACACTGAAGCTTTCTTT.

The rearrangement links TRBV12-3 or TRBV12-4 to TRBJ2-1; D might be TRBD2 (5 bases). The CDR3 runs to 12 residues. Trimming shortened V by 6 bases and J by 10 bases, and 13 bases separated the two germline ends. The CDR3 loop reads CASSPEVEEQFF. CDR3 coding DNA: TGTGCCAGCAGCCCGGAGGTGGAAGAGCAGTTCTTC.

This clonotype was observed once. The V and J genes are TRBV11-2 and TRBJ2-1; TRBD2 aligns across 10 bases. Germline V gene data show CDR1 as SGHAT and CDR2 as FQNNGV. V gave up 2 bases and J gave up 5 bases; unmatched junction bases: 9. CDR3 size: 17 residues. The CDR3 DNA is TGTGCCAGCAGCTTAAGGACTAGCGGACTCAGCGACAATGAGCAGTTCTTC. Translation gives CASSLRTSGLSDNEQFF.